This T cell receptor (beta chain) was obtained from a study of control samples from healthy donors and cancer patients. Here immunoSEQ multiplex PCR was the method, and the copy in TCRdb shows in-frame clones only, minus some. The data show some 150,000 clones, over 95% seen once. The germline V and J ends were trimmed by 4 bases and 10 bases, with 13 bases remaining between them. The germline CDR1 and CDR2 sequences are MGHRA and YSYEKL. The CDR3 runs 13 residues. The rearrangement uses TRBV4-1 and TRBJ2-2; tentative D call: TRBD1 (5 bases). Sequencing was done on a sample of blood. This clonotype originated in a woman under 40 in good health. The CDR3 sequence: CASSLRQLKELFF. CDR3 nucleotide sequence: TGCGCCAGCAGCCTAAGACAGTTGAAGGAGCTGTTTTTT.